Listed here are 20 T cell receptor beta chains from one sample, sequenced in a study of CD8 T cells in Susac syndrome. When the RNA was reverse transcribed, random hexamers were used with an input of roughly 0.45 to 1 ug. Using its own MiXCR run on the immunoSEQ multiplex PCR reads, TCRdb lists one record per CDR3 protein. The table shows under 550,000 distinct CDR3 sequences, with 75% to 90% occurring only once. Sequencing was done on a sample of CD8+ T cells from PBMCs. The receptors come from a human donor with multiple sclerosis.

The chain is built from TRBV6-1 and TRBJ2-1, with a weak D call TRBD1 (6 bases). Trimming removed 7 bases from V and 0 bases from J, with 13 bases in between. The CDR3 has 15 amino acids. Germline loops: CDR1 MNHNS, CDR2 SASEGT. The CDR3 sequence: CASNLQGHSYNEQFF. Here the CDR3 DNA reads TGTGCCAGCAATCTGCAGGGGCACTCCTACAATGAGCAGTTCTTC.

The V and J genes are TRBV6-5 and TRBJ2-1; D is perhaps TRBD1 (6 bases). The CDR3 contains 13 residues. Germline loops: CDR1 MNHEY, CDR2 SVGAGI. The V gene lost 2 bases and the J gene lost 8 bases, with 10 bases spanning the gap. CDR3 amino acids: CASSYGQIDEQFF. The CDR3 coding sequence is TGTGCCAGCAGTTACGGACAGATCGATGAGCAGTTCTTC.

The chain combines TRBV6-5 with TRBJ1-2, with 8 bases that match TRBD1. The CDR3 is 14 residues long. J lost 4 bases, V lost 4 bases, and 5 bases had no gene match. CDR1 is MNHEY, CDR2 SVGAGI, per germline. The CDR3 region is CASSSQGTGYGYTF. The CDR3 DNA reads TGTGCCAGCAGTTCCCAAGGGACAGGCTATGGCTACACCTTC.

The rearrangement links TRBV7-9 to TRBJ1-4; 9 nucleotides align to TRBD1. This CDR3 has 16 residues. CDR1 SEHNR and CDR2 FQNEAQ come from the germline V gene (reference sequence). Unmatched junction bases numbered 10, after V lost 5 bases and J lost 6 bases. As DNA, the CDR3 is TGTGCCAGCAGCCCGTATACTCGGGACAGGGATGAAAAACTGTTTTTT. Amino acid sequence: CASSPYTRDRDEKLFF.

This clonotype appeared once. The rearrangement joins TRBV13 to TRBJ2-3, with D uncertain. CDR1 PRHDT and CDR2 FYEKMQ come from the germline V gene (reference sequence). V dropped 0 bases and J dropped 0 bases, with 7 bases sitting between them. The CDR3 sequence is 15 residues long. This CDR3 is CASSLGESSTDTQYF. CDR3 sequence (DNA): TGTGCCAGCAGCTTAGGAGAATCAAGCACAGATACGCAGTATTTT.

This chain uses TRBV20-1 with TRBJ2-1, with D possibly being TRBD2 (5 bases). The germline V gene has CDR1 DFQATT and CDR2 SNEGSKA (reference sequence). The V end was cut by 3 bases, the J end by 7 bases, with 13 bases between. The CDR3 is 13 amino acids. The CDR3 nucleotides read TGCAGTGCTAGTGGACTGGGAACTAATGAGCAGTTCTTC. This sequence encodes CSASGLGTNEQFF.

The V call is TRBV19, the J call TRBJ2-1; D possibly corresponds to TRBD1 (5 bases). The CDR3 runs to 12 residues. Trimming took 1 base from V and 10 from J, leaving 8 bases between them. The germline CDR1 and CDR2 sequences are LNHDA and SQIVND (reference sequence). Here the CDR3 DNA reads TGTGCCAGTAGTATAGTCAGGGCCGAGCAGTTCTTC. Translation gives CASSIVRAEQFF.

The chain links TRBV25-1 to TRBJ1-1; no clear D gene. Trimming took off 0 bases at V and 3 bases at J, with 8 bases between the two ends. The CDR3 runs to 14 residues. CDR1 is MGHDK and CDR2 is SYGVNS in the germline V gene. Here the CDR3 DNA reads TGTGCCAGCAGTGAATACTTCGAGGACACTGAAGCTTTCTTT. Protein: CASSEYFEDTEAFF.

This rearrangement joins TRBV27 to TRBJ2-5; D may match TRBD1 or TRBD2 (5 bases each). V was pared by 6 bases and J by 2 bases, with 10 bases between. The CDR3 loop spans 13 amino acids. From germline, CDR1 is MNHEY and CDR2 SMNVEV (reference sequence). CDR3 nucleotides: TGTGCCAGCAGAGGGGAGCTGCAAGAGACCCAGTACTTC. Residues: CASRGELQETQYF.

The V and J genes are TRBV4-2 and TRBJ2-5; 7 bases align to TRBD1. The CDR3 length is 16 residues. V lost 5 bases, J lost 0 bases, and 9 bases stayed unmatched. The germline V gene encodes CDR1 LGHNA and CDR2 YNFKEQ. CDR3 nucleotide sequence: TGTGCCAGCAGCGCTGCTGGGACAGCCGACCAAGAGACCCAGTACTTC. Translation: CASSAAGTADQETQYF.

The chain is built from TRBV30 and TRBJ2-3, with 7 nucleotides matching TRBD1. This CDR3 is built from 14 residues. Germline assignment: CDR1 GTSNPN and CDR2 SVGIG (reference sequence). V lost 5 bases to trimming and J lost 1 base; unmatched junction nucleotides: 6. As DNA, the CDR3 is TGTGCCTGGGGCACAGGGGTCGGCACAGATACGCAGTATTTT. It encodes CAWGTGVGTDTQYF.

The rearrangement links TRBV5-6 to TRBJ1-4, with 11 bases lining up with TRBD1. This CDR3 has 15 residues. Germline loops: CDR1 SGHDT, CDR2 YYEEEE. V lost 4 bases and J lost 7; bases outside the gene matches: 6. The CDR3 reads CASSPGQGAAEKLFF. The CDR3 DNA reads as TGTGCCAGCAGCCCCGGACAGGGGGCGGCTGAAAAACTGTTTTTT. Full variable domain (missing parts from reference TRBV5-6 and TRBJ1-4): DAGVTQSPTHLIKTRGQQVTLRCSPKSGHDTVSWYQQALGQGPQFIFQYYEEEERQRGNFPDRFSGHQFPNYSSELNVNALLLGDSALYLCASSPGQGAAEKLFFGSGTQLSVL.

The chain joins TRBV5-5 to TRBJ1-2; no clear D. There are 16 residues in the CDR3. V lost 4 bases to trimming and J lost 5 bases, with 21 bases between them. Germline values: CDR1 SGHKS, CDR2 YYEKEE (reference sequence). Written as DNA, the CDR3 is TGTGCCAGCAGCCGAGTTTTTGGCGGATCGACTTATGGCTACACCTTC. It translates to CASSRVFGGSTYGYTF.

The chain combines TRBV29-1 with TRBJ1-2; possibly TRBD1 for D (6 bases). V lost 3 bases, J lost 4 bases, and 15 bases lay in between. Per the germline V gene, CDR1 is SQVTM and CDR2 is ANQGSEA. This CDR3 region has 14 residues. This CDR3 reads CSVDEGGGTYGYTF. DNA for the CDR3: TGCAGCGTTGATGAGGGAGGGGGTACCTATGGCTACACCTTC.

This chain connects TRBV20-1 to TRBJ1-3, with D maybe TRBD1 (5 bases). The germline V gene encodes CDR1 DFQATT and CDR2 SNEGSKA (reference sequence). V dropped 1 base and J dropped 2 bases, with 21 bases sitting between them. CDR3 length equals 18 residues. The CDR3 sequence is CSARAPGPLSNTGNTIYF. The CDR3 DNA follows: TGCAGTGCTAGAGCGCCGGGACCGCTCTCTAATACTGGAAACACCATATATTTT.

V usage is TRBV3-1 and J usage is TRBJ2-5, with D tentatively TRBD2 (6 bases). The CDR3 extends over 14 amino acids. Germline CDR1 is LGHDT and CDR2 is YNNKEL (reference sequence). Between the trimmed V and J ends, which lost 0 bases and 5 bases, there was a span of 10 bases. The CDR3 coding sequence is TGTGCCAGCAGCCAAGATAGGGGAGGCGAGACCCAGTACTTC. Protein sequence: CASSQDRGGETQYF.

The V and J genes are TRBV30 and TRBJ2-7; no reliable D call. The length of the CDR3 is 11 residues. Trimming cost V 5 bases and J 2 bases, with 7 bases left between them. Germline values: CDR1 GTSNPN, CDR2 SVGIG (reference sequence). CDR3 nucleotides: TGTGCCTGGGACGGAGCCTACGAGCAGTACTTC. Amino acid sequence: CAWDGAYEQYF.

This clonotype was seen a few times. This CDR3 is CASSQAEGDTEAFF. CDR3 nucleotide sequence: TGCGCCAGCAGCCAAGCCGAAGGGGACACTGAAGCTTTCTTT. This chain joins TRBV4-1 and TRBJ1-1, with D tentatively TRBD1 (5 bases). Per the germline V gene, CDR1 is MGHRA and CDR2 is YSYEKL. The ends were cut back, 1 base at V and 3 bases at J, with 9 bases in the middle. This CDR3 has 14 amino acids.

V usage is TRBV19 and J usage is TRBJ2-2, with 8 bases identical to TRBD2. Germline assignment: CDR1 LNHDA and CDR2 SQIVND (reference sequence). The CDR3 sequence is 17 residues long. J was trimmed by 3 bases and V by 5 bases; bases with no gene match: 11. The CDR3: CASSPWSPAGDTGELFF. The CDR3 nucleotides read TGTGCCAGTAGTCCCTGGAGCCCAGCGGGAGACACCGGGGAGCTGTTTTTT.

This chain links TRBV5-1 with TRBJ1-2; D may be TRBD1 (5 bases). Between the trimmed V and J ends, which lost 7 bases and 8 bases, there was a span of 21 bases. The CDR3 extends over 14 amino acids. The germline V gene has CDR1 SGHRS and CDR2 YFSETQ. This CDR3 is CASQLGGESGGYTF. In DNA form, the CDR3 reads TGCGCCAGCCAACTCGGGGGAGAGAGCGGCGGCTACACCTTC.